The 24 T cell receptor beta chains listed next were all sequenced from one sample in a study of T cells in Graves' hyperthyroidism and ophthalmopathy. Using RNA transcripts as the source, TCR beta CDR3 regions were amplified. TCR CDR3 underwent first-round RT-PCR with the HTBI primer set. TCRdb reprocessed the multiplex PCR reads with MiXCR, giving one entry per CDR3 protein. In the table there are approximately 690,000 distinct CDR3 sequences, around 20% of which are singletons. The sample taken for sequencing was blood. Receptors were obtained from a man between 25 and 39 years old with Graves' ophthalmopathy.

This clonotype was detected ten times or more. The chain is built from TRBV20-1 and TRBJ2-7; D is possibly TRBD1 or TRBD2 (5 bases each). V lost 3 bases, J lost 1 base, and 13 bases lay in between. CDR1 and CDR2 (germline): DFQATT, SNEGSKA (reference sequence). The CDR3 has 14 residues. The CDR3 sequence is CSARGVGSSYEQYF. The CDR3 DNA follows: TGCAGTGCTAGGGGGGTCGGCAGTTCCTACGAGCAGTACTTC.

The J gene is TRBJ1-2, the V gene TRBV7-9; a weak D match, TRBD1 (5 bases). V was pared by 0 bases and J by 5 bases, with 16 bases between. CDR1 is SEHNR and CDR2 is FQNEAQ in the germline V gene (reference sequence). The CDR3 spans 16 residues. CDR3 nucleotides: TGTGCCAGCAGCTTAGCCGCACAACTGGGGGTTTATGGCTACACCTTC. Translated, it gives CASSLAAQLGVYGYTF.

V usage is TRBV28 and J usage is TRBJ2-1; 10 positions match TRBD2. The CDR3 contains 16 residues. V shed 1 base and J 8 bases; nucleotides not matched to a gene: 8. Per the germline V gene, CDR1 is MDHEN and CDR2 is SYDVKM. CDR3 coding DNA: TGTGCCAGCAGTTTATATAGCGGGAGGTGGAAGGATGAGCAGTTCTTC. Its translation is CASSLYSGRWKDEQFF.

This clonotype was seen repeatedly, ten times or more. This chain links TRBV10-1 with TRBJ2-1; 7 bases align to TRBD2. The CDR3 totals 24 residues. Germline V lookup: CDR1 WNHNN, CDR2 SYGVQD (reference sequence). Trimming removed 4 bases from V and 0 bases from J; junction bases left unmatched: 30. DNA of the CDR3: TGCGCCAGCAGTGGTCATCACGGCGGGATTAGCGGGCTCGCTCATCCCAGCTCCTACAATGAGCAGTTCTTC. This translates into CASSGHHGGISGLAHPSSYNEQFF.

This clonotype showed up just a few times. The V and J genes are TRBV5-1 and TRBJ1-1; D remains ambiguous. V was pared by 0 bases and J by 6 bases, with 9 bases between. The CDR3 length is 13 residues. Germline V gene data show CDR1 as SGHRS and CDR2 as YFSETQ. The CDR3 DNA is TGCGCCAGCAGCTTGGGGTTCGCCGCTGAAGCTTTCTTT. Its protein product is CASSLGFAAEAFF.

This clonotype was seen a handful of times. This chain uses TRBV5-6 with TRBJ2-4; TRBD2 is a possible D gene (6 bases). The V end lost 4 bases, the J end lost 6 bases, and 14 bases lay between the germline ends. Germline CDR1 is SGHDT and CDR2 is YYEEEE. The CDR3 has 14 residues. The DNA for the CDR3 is TGTGCCAGCAGCCCGGGAGACAGTCCAAACATTCAGTACTTC. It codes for CASSPGDSPNIQYF.

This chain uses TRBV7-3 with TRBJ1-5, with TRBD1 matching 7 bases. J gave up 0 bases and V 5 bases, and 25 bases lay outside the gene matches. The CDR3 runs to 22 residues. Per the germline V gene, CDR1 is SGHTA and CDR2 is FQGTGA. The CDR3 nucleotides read TGTGCCAGCAGCGTTCGAGAGGGCCAAGCAGACAGGGACTCTTATAGCAATCAGCCCCAGCATTTT. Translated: CASSVREGQADRDSYSNQPQHF. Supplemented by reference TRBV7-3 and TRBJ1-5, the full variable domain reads GAGVSQTPSNKVTEKGKYVELRCDPISGHTALYWYRQSLGQGPEFLIYFQGTGAADDSGLPNDRFFAVRPEGSVSTLKIQRTERGDSAVYLCASSVREGQADRDSYSNQPQHFGDGTRLSIL.

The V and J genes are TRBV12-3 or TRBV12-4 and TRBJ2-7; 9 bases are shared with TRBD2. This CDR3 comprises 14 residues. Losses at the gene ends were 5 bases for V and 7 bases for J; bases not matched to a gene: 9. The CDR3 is CASSKREAGVEQYF. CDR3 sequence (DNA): TGTGCCAGCAGTAAGCGGGAGGCCGGCGTGGAGCAGTACTTC.

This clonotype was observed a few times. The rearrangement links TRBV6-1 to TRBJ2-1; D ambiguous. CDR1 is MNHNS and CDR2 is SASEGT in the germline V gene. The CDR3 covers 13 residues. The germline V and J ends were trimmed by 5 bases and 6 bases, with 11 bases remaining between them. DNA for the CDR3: TGTGCCAGCAGTTCTTCCGATGCCAATGAGCAGTTCTTC. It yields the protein CASSSSDANEQFF.

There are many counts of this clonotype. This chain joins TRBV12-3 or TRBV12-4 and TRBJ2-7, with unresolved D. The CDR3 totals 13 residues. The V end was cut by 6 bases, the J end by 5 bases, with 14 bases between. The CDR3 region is CASSPRGRHEQYF. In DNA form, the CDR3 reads TGTGCCAGCAGCCCCCGTGGAAGGCACGAGCAGTACTTC.

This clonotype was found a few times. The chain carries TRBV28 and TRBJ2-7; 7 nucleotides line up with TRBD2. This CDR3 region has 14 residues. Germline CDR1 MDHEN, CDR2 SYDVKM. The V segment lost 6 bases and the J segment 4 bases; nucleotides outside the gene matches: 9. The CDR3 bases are TGTGCCAGCAGATTCGGGGCGGGAGTGTACGAGCAGTACTTC. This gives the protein CASRFGAGVYEQYF.

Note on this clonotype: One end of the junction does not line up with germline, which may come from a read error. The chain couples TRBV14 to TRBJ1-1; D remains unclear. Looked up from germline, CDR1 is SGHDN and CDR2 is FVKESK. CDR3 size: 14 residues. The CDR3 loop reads CASSQDTVKTEAFF. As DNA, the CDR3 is TGTGCCAGCAGCCAAGATACAGTGAAGACTGAAGCTTTCTTT.

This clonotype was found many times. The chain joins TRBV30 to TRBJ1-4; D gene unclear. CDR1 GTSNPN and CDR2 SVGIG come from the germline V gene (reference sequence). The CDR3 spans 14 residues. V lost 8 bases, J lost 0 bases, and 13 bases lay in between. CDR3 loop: CAGGRVTTNEKLFF. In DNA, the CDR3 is TGTGCCGGAGGACGGGTCACAACTAATGAAAAACTGTTTTTT.

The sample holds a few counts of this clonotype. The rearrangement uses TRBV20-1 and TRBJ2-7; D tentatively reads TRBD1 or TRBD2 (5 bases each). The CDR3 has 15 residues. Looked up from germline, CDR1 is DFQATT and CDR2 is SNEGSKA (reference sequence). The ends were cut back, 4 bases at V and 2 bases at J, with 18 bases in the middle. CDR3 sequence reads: CSAKDIGTDPYEQYF. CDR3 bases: TGCAGTGCTAAGGATATCGGGACGGACCCCTACGAGCAGTACTTC.

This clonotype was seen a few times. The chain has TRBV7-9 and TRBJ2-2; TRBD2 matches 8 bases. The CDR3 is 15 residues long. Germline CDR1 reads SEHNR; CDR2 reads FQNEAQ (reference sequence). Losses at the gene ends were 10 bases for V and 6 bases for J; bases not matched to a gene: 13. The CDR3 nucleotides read TGTGCCACCCAGAGGGGAGCGGGAGTTGCCGGGGAGCTGTTTTTT. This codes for CATQRGAGVAGELFF.

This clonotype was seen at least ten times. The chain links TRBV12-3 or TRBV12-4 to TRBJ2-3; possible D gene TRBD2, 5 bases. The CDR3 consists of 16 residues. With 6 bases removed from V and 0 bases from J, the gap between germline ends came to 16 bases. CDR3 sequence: CASSQLLALSTDTQYF. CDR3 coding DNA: TGTGCCAGCAGCCAACTTCTAGCCCTAAGCACAGATACGCAGTATTTT.

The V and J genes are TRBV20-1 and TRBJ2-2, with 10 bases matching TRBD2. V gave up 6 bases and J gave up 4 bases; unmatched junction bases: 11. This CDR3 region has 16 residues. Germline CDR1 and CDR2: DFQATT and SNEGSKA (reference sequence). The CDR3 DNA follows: TGCAGTGCCGACCCTTTAGCGGGAGGCCGCACCGGGGAGCTGTTTTTT. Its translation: CSADPLAGGRTGELFF.

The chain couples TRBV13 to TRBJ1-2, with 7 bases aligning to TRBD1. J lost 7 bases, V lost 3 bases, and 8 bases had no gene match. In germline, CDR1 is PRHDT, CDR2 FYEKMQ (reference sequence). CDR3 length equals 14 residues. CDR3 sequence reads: CASSFDGQDAGYTF. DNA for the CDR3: TGTGCCAGCAGCTTCGACGGACAGGATGCTGGCTACACCTTC.

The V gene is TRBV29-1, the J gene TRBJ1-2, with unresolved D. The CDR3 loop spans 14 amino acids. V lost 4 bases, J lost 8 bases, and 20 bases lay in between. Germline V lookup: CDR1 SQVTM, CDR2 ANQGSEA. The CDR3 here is CSVARGVNGYGYTF. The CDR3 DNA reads TGCAGCGTTGCGCGGGGAGTTAATGGGTACGGCTACACCTTC.

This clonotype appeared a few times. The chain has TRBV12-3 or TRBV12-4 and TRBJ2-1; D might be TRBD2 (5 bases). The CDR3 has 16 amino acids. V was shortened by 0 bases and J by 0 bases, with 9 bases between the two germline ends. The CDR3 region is CASSLALSGSYNEQFF. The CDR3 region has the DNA TGTGCCAGCAGTTTAGCGCTAAGCGGCTCCTACAATGAGCAGTTCTTC.

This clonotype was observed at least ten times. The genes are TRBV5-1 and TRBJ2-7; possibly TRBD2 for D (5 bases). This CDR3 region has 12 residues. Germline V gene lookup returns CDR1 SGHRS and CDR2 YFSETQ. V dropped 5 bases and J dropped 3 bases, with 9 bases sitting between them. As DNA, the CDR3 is TGCGCCAGCAGAGACGGACTCTACGAGCAGTACTTC. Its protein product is CASRDGLYEQYF.

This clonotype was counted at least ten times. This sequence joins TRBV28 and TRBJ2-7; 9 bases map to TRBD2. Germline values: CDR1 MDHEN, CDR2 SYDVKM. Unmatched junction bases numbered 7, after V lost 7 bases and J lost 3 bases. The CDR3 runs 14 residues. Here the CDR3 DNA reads TGTGCCAGCAAATCTAGCGGGATTGACTACGAGCAGTACTTC. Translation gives CASKSSGIDYEQYF.

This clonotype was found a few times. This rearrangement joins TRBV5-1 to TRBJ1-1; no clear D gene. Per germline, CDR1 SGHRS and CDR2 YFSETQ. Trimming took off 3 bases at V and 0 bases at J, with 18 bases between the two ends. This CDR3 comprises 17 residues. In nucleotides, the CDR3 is TGCGCCAGCAGCTCCATTCCCCGGACGGAGATGAACACTGAAGCTTTCTTT. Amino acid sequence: CASSSIPRTEMNTEAFF.

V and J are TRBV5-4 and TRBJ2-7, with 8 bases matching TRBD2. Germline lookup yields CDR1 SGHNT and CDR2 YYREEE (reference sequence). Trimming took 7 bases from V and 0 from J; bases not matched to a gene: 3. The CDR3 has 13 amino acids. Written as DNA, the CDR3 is TGTGCCAGCGCGGGGACTAGCTCCTACGAGCAGTACTTC. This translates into CASAGTSSYEQYF.